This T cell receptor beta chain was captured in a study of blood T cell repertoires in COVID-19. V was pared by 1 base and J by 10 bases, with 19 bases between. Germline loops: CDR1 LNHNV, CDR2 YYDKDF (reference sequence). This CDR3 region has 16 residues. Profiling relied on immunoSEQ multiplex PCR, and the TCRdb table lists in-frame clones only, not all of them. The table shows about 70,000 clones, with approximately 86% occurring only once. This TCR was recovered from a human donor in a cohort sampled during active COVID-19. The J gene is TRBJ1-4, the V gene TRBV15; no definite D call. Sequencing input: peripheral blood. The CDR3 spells CATSRVALRGVGKLFF. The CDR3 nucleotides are TGTGCCACCAGCAGAGTTGCGCTGCGGGGTGTTGGAAAACTGTTTTTT.